The rows below give T cell receptor beta chains drawn from one sample of a study of blood T cell repertoires in COVID-19. Sequencing used immunoSEQ multiplex PCR; TCRdb keeps in-frame clones, though not all of them. The sample records about 230,000 clones, approximately 89% being singletons. Sample: PBMCs or T cells enriched from blood (not recorded which). The receptors come from a woman aged 30 to 39 with acute COVID-19. The CDR3 runs from the conserved cysteine through the conserved F or W. A D gene is named only where the DNA matches it firmly. The size entry is marked missing in some rows and otherwise reads once, few, many or a size class.

D: .
size: .
V: TRBV19
J: TRBJ1-2
DNA: TGTGCCAGTAGTACCTATCCGTCAGGGGATCGTGGCTACACCTTC
CDR3: CASSTYPSGDRGYTF

D: TRBD1
size: once
V: TRBV2
J: TRBJ1-5
DNA: TGTGCCAGCAGTGATTCAAAAGGACAGGGGATTCAGCCCCAGCATTTT
CDR3: CASSDSKGQGIQPQHF

D: .
size: .
V: TRBV25-1
J: TRBJ2-3
DNA: TGTGCCAGCAGTGAATATTGGCGGTATAGCACAGATACGCAGTATTTT
CDR3: CASSEYWRYSTDTQYF

D: TRBD2
size: .
V: TRBV19
J: TRBJ2-1
DNA: TGTGCCAGTAGTATCCGGACTAGCGGGGGGGAAAATGAGCAGTTCTTC
CDR3: CASSIRTSGGENEQFF

D: TRBD1
size: .
V: TRBV27
J: TRBJ2-2
DNA: TGTGCCAGCAGTTTCATTCGGACAGGAAGGATCGGGGAGCTGTTTTTT
CDR3: CASSFIRTGRIGELFF

D: .
size: .
V: TRBV5-1
J: TRBJ1-1
DNA: TGCGCCAGCAGCTTGGCCAATGCAGGGAGGGGGATGAACACTGAAGCTTTCTTT
CDR3: CASSLANAGRGMNTEAFF

D: TRBD1
size: .
V: TRBV9
J: TRBJ1-2
DNA: TGTGCCAGCAGCGCCGGGACAGAGAACTATGGCTACACCTTC
CDR3: CASSAGTENYGYTF

D: .
size: .
V: TRBV9
J: TRBJ1-6
DNA: TGTGCCAGCAGCTCCCTTCAGGATTCACCCCTCCACTTT
CDR3: CASSSLQDSPLHF

D: TRBD2
size: .
V: TRBV11-3
J: TRBJ2-2
DNA: TGTGCCAGCAGCCTCCGGGGGGCCGGGGAGCTGTTTTTT
CDR3: CASSLRGAGELFF

D: TRBD2
size: .
V: TRBV9
J: TRBJ2-7
DNA: TGTGCCAGCAGTCTCGGACTAGCGGGGGACCTCTACGAGCAGTACTTC
CDR3: CASSLGLAGDLYEQYF